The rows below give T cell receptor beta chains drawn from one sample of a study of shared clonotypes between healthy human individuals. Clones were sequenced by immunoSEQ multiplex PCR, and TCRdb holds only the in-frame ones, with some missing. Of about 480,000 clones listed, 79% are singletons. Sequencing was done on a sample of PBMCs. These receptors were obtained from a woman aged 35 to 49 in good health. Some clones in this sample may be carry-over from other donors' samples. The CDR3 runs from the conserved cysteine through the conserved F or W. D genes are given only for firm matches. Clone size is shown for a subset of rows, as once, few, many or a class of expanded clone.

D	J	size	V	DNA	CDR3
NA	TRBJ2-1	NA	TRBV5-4	TGTGCCAGCAGTCTCCCCCGCCAGGGTGAGCAGTTCTTC	CASSLPRQGEQFF
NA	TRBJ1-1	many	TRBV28	TGTGCCAGCATACAGGGAGGCATGAACACTGAAGCTTTCTTT	CASIQGGMNTEAFF
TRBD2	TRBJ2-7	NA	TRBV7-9	TGTGCCAGCAGCGTCCCGGGACTAGACTACGAGCAGTACTTC	CASSVPGLDYEQYF
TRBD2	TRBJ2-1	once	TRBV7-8	TGTGCCAGCAGCTTAGTTCAGGCGGGAGGCCTCTACAATGAGCAGTTCTTC	CASSLVQAGGLYNEQFF
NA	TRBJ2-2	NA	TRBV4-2	TGTGCCAGCAGCCAAGAAGGAGCAGGGGTGTCCGGGGAGCTGTTTTTT	CASSQEGAGVSGELFF
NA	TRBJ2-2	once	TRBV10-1	TGCGCCAGCAGTGAGTCGGTACAGGTCTCAACCGGGGAGCTGTTTTTT	CASSESVQVSTGELFF
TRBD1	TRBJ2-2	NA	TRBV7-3	TGTGCCAGCAGCTTAATGGGACAGGGGAACACCGGGGAGCTGTTTTTT	CASSLMGQGNTGELFF
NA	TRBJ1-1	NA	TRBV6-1	TGTGCCAGCACCGTGGGGGGGCTGGGGACTGAAGCTTTCTTT	CASTVGGLGTEAFF
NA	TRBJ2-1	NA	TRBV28	TGTGCCAGCAGTTTATTTAGGGGATACAACAATGAGCAGTTCTTC	CASSLFRGYNNEQFF
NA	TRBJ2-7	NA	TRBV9	TGTGCCAGCAGCAAGACACCTTCCTACGAGCAGTACTTC	CASSKTPSYEQYF
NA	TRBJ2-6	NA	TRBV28	TGTGCCAGCAGTATGGGACTCCCGTCTGGGGCCAACGTCCTGACTTTC	CASSMGLPSGANVLTF
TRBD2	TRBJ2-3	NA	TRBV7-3	TGTGCCAGCAGCCAAGGACTAGCGGAAAACACAGATACGCAGTATTTT	CASSQGLAENTDTQYF
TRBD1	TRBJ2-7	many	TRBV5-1	TGCGCCAGCAGCTCCACCGGGACAGAGTCCTACGAGCAGTACTTC	CASSSTGTESYEQYF
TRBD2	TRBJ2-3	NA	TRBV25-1	TGTGCCAGCAGTGAATATGAGGCTAGCGGGAGCACAGATACGCAGTATTTT	CASSEYEASGSTDTQYF
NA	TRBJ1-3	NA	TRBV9	TGTGCCAGCAGCCCCGATGTTTGGTCCTCTGGAAACACCATATATTTT	CASSPDVWSSGNTIYF
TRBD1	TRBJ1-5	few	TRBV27	TGTGCCAGCAGACCCCGACAGGGGGAGGGCGGTCAGCCCCAGCATTTT	CASRPRQGEGGQPQHF
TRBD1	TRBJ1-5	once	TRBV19	TGTGCCAGTATGGACAGGGGATATCAGCCCCAGCATTTT	CASMDRGYQPQHF
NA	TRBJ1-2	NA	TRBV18	TGTGCCAGCTCACCAGGATCAGGGGATCATGGCTACACCTTC	CASSPGSGDHGYTF
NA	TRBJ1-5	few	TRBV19	TGTGCCAGTAGTACCGGACAGCGGGATCAGCCCCAGCATTTT	CASSTGQRDQPQHF
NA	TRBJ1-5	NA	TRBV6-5	TGTGCCAGCGGGAGGGGGAGCAATCAGCCCCAGCATTTT	CASGRGSNQPQHF
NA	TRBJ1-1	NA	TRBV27	TGTGCCAGCAGTCGGCCACCGAACACTGAAGCTTTCTTT	CASSRPPNTEAFF
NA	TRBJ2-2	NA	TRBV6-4	TGTGCCAGCAGTGTTTCCCTGGCTCTCCCCAGAACCGGGGAGCTGTTTTTT	CASSVSLALPRTGELFF
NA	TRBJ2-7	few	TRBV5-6	TGTGCCAGCAGCTGGGGGACTGTTGGCTACGAGCAGTACTTC	CASSWGTVGYEQYF
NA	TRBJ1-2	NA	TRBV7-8	TGTGCCAGCAGCTCCTACAGGGTCCAAGGTATTCCTTATGGCTACACCTTC	CASSSYRVQGIPYGYTF
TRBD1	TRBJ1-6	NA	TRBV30	TGTGCCTGGAGTAGTGGGACAGTGGATTCACCCCTCCACTTT	CAWSSGTVDSPLHF
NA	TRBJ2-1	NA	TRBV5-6	TGTGCCAGCAGTTACACGGACGCCTACAATGAGCAGTTCTTC	CASSYTDAYNEQFF
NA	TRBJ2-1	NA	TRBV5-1	TGCGCCAGCAGCTTAACGACGTCAACCGCGTACAATGAGCAGTTCTTC	CASSLTTSTAYNEQFF
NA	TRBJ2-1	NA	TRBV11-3	TGTGCCAGCAGCTTGGGCCAAATAACATACAATGAGCAGTTCTTC	CASSLGQITYNEQFF
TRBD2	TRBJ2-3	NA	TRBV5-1	TGCGCCAGCAGCCCTGGACTAGCGCTGGATACGCAGTATTTT	CASSPGLALDTQYF
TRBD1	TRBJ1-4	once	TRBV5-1	TGCGCCAGCAGCAGACAGGGGGCCGTGGGAGAAAAACTGTTTTTT	CASSRQGAVGEKLFF
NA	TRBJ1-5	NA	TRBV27	TGTGCCAGCCCGATGGAGTCCCAAGATAGCAATCAGCCCCAGCATTTT	CASPMESQDSNQPQHF